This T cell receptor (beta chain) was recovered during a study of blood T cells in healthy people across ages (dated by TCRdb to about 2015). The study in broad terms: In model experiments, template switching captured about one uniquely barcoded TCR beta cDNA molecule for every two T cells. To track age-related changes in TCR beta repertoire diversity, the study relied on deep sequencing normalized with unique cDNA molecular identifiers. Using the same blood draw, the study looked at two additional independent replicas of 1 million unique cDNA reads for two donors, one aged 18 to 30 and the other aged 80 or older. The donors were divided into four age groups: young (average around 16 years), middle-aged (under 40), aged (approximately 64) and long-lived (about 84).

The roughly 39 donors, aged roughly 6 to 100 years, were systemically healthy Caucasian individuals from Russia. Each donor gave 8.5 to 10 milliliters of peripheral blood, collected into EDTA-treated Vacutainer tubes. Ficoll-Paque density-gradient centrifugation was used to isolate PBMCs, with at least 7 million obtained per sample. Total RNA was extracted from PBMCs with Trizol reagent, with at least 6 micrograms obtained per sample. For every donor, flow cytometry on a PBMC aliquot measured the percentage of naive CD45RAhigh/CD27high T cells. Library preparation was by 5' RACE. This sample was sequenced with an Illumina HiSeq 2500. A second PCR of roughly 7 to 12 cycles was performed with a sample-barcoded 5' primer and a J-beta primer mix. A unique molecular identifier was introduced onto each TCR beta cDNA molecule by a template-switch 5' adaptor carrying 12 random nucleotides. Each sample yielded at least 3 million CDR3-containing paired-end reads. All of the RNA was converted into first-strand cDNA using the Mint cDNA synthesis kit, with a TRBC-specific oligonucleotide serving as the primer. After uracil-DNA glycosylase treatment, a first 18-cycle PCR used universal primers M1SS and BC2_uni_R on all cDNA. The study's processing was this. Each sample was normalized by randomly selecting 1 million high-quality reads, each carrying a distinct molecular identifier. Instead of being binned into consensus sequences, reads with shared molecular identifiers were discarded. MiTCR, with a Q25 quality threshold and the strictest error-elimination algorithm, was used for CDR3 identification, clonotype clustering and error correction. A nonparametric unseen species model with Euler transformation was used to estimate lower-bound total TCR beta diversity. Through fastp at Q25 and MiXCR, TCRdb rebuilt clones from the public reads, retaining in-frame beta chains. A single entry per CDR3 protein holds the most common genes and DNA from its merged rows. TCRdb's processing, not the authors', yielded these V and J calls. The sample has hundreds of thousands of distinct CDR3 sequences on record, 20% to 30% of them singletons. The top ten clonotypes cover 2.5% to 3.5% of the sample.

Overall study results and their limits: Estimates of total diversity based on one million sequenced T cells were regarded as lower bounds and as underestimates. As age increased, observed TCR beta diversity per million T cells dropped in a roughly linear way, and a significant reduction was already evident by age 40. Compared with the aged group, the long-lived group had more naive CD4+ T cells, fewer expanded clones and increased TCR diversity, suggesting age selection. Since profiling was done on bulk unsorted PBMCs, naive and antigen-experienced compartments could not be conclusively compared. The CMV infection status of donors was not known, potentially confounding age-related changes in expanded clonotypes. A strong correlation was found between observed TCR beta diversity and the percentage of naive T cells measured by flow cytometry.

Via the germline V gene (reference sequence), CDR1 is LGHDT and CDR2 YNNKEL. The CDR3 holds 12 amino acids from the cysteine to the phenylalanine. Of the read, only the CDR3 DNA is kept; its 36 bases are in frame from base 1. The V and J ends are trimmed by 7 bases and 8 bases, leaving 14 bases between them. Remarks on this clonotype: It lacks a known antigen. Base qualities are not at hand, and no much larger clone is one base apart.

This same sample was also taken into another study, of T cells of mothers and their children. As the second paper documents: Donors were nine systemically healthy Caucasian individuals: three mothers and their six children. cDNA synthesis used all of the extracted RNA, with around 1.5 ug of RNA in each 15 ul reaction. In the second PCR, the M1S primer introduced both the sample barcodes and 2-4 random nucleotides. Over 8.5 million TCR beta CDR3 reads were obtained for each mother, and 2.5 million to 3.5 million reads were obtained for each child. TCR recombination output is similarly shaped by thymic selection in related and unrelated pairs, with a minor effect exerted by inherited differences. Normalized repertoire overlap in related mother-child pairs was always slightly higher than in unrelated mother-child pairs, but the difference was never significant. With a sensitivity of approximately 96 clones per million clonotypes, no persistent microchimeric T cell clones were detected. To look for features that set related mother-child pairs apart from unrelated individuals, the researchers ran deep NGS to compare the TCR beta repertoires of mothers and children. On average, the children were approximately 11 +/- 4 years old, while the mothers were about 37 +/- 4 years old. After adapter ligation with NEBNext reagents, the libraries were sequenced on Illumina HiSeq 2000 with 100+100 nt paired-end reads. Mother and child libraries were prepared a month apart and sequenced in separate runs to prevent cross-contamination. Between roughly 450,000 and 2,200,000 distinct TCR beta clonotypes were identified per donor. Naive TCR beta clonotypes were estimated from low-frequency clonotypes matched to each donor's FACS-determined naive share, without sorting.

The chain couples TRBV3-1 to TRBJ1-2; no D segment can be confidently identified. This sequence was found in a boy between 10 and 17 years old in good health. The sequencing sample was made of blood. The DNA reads TGTGCCAGCACCAGGAGAGGCCTCGGCTACACCTTC. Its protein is CASTRRGLGYTF.